A selection of T cell receptor beta chains follows, all from one sample in a study of vaccination effects on CD4 cells after COVID-19. These receptors have no known antigen. Generated by immunoSEQ multiplex PCR, the TCRdb table keeps only in-frame clones and is missing some. The table has tens of thousands of clones, around three quarters seen once; the top ten hold around 5%. The source material was CD4+ T cells from PBMCs cultured with HIV peptides, sampled before COVID-19 vaccination. These receptors were collected from a human donor who had a prior SARS-CoV-2 infection. Both conserved end residues are part of each CDR3. The D gene is left open where the match is weak. The size field is filled for only some rows; it gives once, few, many or a size class.

abundance	v_gene	len	d_gene	j_gene	CDR3aa	CDR3nt
-	TRBV7-6	18	TRBD2	TRBJ2-3	CASSLSVVSGRYTDTQYF	TGTGCCAGCAGCTTAAGCGTGGTTAGCGGGAGATACACAGATACGCAGTATTTT
-	TRBV2	13	TRBD1	TRBJ1-5	CASSVGGGQPQHF	TGTGCCAGCAGTGTAGGGGGCGGTCAGCCCCAGCATTTT
-	TRBV5-1	16	-	TRBJ2-7	CASSQLGGSGTYEQYF	TGCGCCAGCAGCCAACTTGGTGGTAGCGGAACCTACGAGCAGTACTTC
-	TRBV6-5	16	TRBD1	TRBJ1-1	CASSYSGQSPNTEAFF	TGTGCCAGCAGTTACTCGGGACAGAGCCCTAACACTGAAGCTTTCTTT
-	TRBV5-5	17	TRBD2	TRBJ2-1	CASSLRGSSGNIGEQFF	TGTGCCAGCAGCTTAAGGGGGTCTAGCGGGAACATAGGGGAGCAGTTCTTC
-	TRBV5-1	15	TRBD2	TRBJ2-3	CASSTSGARTDTQYF	TGCGCCAGCAGCACTAGCGGGGCCCGCACAGATACGCAGTATTTT
-	TRBV5-1	13	TRBD1	TRBJ2-7	CASSWTGEYEQYF	TGCGCCAGCTCCTGGACAGGGGAGTACGAGCAGTACTTC
once	TRBV30	15	TRBD2	TRBJ2-7	CAWSGTSGSSYEQYF	TGTGCCTGGAGTGGGACTAGCGGGAGTTCGTACGAGCAGTACTTC
few	TRBV2	12	-	TRBJ2-3	CASSPLADTQYF	TGTGCCAGCAGTCCCCTCGCAGATACGCAGTATTTT
-	TRBV18	16	-	TRBJ2-5	CASSPPTQGGEETQYF	TGTGCCAGCTCACCACCGACACAGGGAGGAGAAGAGACCCAGTACTTC
-	TRBV5-1	14	TRBD1	TRBJ2-3	CASRGQGMSDTQYF	TGCGCCAGCAGGGGACAGGGAATGTCAGATACGCAGTATTTT
-	TRBV3-1/TRBV3-2	16	-	TRBJ1-2	CASSPLPPPSSLGYTF	TGTGCCAGCAGCCCTCTGCCCCCCCCATCCTCCCTGGGCTACACCTTC
few	TRBV18	15	-	TRBJ2-3	CASSPEFYSTDTQYF	TGTGCCAGCTCACCAGAGTTCTATAGCACAGATACGCAGTATTTT
-	TRBV5-4	16	TRBD2	TRBJ2-3	CASSLTSGRNTDTQYF	TGTGCCAGCAGCTTGACTAGCGGGAGGAACACAGATACGCAGTATTTT
-	TRBV7-2	13	-	TRBJ1-5	CASSLARDQPQHF	TGTGCCAGCAGCTTAGCCCGTGATCAGCCCCAGCATTTT
-	TRBV11-2	13	-	TRBJ1-5	CASSLMRDQPQHF	TGTGCCAGCAGCTTAATGAGGGATCAGCCCCAGCATTTT
-	TRBV2	14	-	TRBJ1-1	CASSEQLRGTEAFF	TGTGCCAGCAGTGAACAACTTAGAGGGACTGAAGCTTTCTTT
-	TRBV4-2	15	-	TRBJ1-2	CASSRTGRVVDGYTF	TGTGCCAGCAGCCGCACCGGTCGGGTGGTGGATGGCTACACCTTC
-	TRBV30	11	-	TRBJ2-5	CAWSVIGTQYF	TGTGCCTGGAGTGTTATTGGGACCCAGTACTTC
-	TRBV9	16	-	TRBJ2-1	CASSVATGPGYNEQFF	TGTGCCAGCAGCGTAGCTACGGGACCCGGCTACAATGAGCAGTTCTTC
-	TRBV5-5	14	TRBD2	TRBJ2-3	CASSVGTTTDTQYF	TGTGCCAGCAGCGTCGGGACTACCACAGATACGCAGTATTTT
-	TRBV30	13	-	TRBJ2-7	CAWNGFLGGEQYF	TGTGCCTGGAATGGGTTCCTAGGGGGCGAGCAGTACTTC
-	TRBV2	16	TRBD1	TRBJ1-5	CASRRSAGGSNQPQHF	TGTGCCAGCAGAAGGTCGGCAGGGGGTAGCAATCAGCCCCAGCATTTT
once	TRBV11-3	19	TRBD2	TRBJ2-5	CASSLPQGLAGDIQETQYF	TGTGCCAGCAGCTTACCACAGGGACTAGCGGGAGACATCCAAGAGACCCAGTACTTC
few	TRBV5-4	15	-	TRBJ2-5	CASSLKDYPQETQYF	TGTGCCAGCAGCTTGAAGGACTACCCCCAAGAGACCCAGTACTTC
-	TRBV3-1/TRBV3-2	16	TRBD2	TRBJ2-3	CASSQGLAIYTDTQYF	TGTGCCAGCAGCCAAGGACTAGCAATTTACACAGATACGCAGTATTTT
-	TRBV6-1	16	-	TRBJ2-3	CASSDARSVGTDTQYF	TGTGCCAGCAGTGATGCTAGATCGGTGGGCACAGATACGCAGTATTTT
-	TRBV6-5	15	TRBD1	TRBJ2-1	CASSRTGSRYNEQFF	TGTGCCAGCAGCCGGACAGGGTCCCGATACAATGAGCAGTTCTTC
once	TRBV6-1	13	-	TRBJ1-5	CASSELENQPQHF	TGTGCCAGCAGTGAACTTGAAAATCAGCCCCAGCATTTT
-	TRBV3-1/TRBV3-2	15	TRBD2	TRBJ2-7	CASSQHSGAAYEQYF	TGTGCCAGCAGCCAACATAGCGGGGCAGCCTACGAGCAGTACTTC
few	TRBV4-2	14	TRBD1	TRBJ1-3	CASTRTGIRNTIYF	TGTGCCAGCACCAGGACAGGTATTCGAAACACCATATATTTT
-	TRBV9	15	-	TRBJ1-2	CASSVGGTSRYGYTF	TGTGCCAGCAGCGTAGGAGGGACATCTAGATATGGCTACACCTTC
-	TRBV5-1	14	-	TRBJ2-5	CASSHPGSQETQYF	TGCGCCAGCAGTCACCCGGGCTCTCAAGAGACCCAGTACTTC
-	TRBV27	16	TRBD2	TRBJ2-1	CAVSGGSVESYNEQFF	TGTGCCGTTAGCGGGGGCTCTGTCGAGTCCTACAATGAGCAGTTCTTC
-	TRBV5-4	15	TRBD1	TRBJ1-2	CASSGRQGASDGYTF	TGTGCCAGCAGCGGGAGACAGGGGGCTAGCGATGGCTACACCTTC
once	TRBV7-3	14	TRBD1	TRBJ1-1	CASSLTGQDTEAFF	TGTGCCAGCAGCTTGACAGGGCAAGACACTGAAGCTTTCTTT
-	TRBV9	13	-	TRBJ2-2	CASSLVGSGELFF	TGTGCCAGCAGCCTAGTGGGGTCAGGGGAGCTGTTTTTT
-	TRBV18	17	-	TRBJ2-6	CASSPGAGSSGANVLTF	TGTGCCAGCTCACCGGGGGCAGGGAGCTCTGGGGCCAACGTCCTGACTTTC
-	TRBV5-1	14	-	TRBJ2-5	CASSLIQGGETQYF	TGCGCCAGCAGCTTGATACAGGGGGGGGAGACCCAGTACTTC
-	TRBV7-8	14	-	TRBJ2-1	CASSLATVYNEQFF	TGTGCCAGCAGCTTAGCGACAGTATACAATGAGCAGTTCTTC
-	TRBV5-6	16	-	TRBJ1-4	CASSLEDRATNEKLFF	TGTGCCAGCAGCTTAGAGGACAGAGCAACTAATGAAAAACTGTTTTTT
-	TRBV11-3	11	-	TRBJ2-7	CASSQAYEQYF	TGTGCCAGCAGCCAGGCCTACGAGCAGTACTTC
-	TRBV5-5	15	-	TRBJ2-2	CASSSQGAPTGELFF	TGTGCCAGCAGCTCTCAGGGTGCTCCCACCGGGGAGCTGTTTTTT
-	TRBV9	15	TRBD2	TRBJ2-3	CASSVVAGGPDTQYF	TGTGCCAGCAGCGTAGTCGCGGGGGGACCAGATACGCAGTATTTT
-	TRBV5-1	16	-	TRBJ1-3	CASTQGLTTSGNTIYF	TGCGCCAGCACCCAGGGGTTAACGACCTCTGGAAACACCATATATTTT